This TCR beta chain originates from a study of cytomegalovirus exposure and HLA in healthy donors. For the study at large: Samples from HLA-typed donors yielded approximately 80 million unique TCRs in an early data release. Study outcomes and limitations: Analysis was carried out at a later point, and it linked a missense DCLRE1C variant to TCR beta V- and J-gene trimming. An apparent linkage of common viral pathogens to several of the most significant clusters emerged in a later analysis.

PCR involved 60 Vbeta and 13 Jbeta primers. Method: immunoSEQ multiplex PCR; TCRdb's copy keeps in-frame clones and lacks some. The repertoire includes about 120,000 clones, over 75% of them detected once, and about 4.3% sits in the top ten. This clone is a singleton in its sample. Antigen: not known. Sequencing input: PBMCs. The clonotype was recovered from a male donor in good health and CMV-seropositive.

CDR3 region: CASNFRENQPQHF. The CDR3 DNA reads TGTGCCAGCAACTTTCGGGAGAATCAGCCCCAGCATTTT. The rearrangement links TRBV28 to TRBJ1-5; D is undetermined. Germline V gene sequence: CDR1 MDHEN, CDR2 SYDVKM. V lost 7 bases, J lost 4 bases, and 11 bases lay in between. CDR3 length: 13 residues.